This TCR beta chain was retrieved from a study of vaccination and CD4 T cells after COVID-19. The Oncomine TCR Beta short-read assay was what sequenced the DNA obtained from cultured CD4+ T cells. TCRdb fed the PCR reads into MiXCR, producing one record per CDR3 protein. The table has approximately 20,000 distinct CDR3 sequences, roughly 50% seen once. The sample's treatment: approximately 10-day PBMC culture with coronavirus spike peptide pools or control peptides (ViraFEST assay). In the case of this clonotype: Antigen specificity is unknown.

The length of the CDR3 is 15 residues. The germline V gene encodes CDR1 DFQATT and CDR2 SNEGSKA (reference sequence). V was pared by 5 bases and J by 2 bases, with 18 bases between. The TCR comes from a human donor who had recovered from COVID-19. The source was CD4+ T cells from blood, cultured in vitro, collected after SARS-CoV-2 vaccination. This rearrangement joins TRBV20-1 to TRBJ2-5, with D perhaps TRBD1 (6 bases). The chain's CDR3 is CSAEGEMEIQETQYF. In nucleotides, the CDR3 is TGCAGTGCTGAGGGGGAAATGGAAATACAAGAGACCCAGTACTTC.